The clone carrying this T cell receptor beta chain was seen a handful of times. Its antigen remains unidentified. This sample was included in a study of beta chain features in type 1 diabetes. What was sequenced were expressed TCRB transcripts, since all of the isolated RNA had been reverse transcribed. Sequencing was performed with immunoSEQ multiplex PCR; in TCRdb, only in-frame clones are kept and a portion is missing. Of 350,000 to 450,000 clones in the sample, around 13% were seen once. Donors contributed one heparinised blood draw apiece, averaging approximately 0.12 L. Over 95% purity was reached by all sorted populations. V lost 4 bases to trimming and J lost 0 bases; unmatched junction nucleotides: 4. The CDR3 contains 15 residues. In germline, CDR1 is SSHAT, CDR2 FNYEAQ (reference sequence). The study's findings and limits: Patients' naive, central memory and Treg TCRB repertoires seemed closer to one another than those of healthy donors. Junctions at VDJ sites from type 1 diabetes patients had fewer insertions and more deletions.

The specimen sequenced was naive CD4+ T cells from blood. The chain uses TRBV7-7 and TRBJ2-3; TRBD2 aligns across 7 bases. This sequence originates from a man aged 25 to 40 in good health. CDR3 loop: CASSSRGGSTDTQYF. The CDR3 region has the DNA TGTGCCAGCAGCTCTCGGGGAGGGAGCACAGATACGCAGTATTTT.